Below, 12 T cell receptor beta chains from the same sample are listed, as sequenced in a study of blood T cell repertoires in COVID-19. Data came from immunoSEQ multiplex PCR; TCRdb stores just in-frame clones and leaves some out. The sample consists of fewer than 300,000 clones, approximately 91% of them appearing once. Sequencing was done on a sample of peripheral blood. These receptors came from a woman aged 25-40 years with COVID-19, enrolled during active disease.

The CDR3 region is CASSTGTGGYNEQFF. The CDR3 nucleotides read TGTGCCAGCAGCACCGGGACAGGGGGCTACAATGAGCAGTTCTTC. The chain joins TRBV13 to TRBJ2-1; 11 positions agree with TRBD1. The CDR3 extends over 15 amino acids. In germline, CDR1 is PRHDT, CDR2 FYEKMQ (reference sequence). V was pared by 5 bases and J by 3 bases, with 3 bases of the junction left unmatched.

The chain couples TRBV6-6 to TRBJ2-7, with D hard to call. In germline, CDR1 is MNHNY, CDR2 SVGAGI (reference sequence). The CDR3 loop spans 13 amino acids. V shed 5 bases and J shed 0 bases, with 8 bases lying between them. The CDR3: CASSVQVSYEQYF. The DNA of the CDR3 is TGTGCCAGCAGTGTCCAGGTCTCCTACGAGCAGTACTTC.

V usage is TRBV10-3 and J usage is TRBJ1-5; 7 bases map to TRBD1. V shed 2 bases, J shed 6 bases, and the junction held 7 bases outside the gene matches. The CDR3 is 15 residues long. Germline assignment: CDR1 ENHRY and CDR2 SYGVKD. The CDR3 here is CAISEGTGVIQPQHF. CDR3 DNA sequence: TGTGCCATCAGTGAGGGTACAGGGGTAATTCAGCCCCAGCATTTT.

The rearrangement uses TRBV9 and TRBJ1-4; 7 positions agree with TRBD1. V gave up 4 bases and J gave up 0 bases; unmatched junction bases: 6. CDR3 size: 16 residues. From germline, CDR1 is SGDLS and CDR2 YYNGEE. CDR3 nucleotide sequence: TGTGCCAGCAGCCCTCGGACAGGTGCAACTAATGAAAAACTGTTTTTT. Translated, it gives CASSPRTGATNEKLFF.

The rearrangement links TRBV25-1 to TRBJ2-2; 8 bases match TRBD2. The V gene end was trimmed by 8 bases and the J gene end by 1 base; junction bases not matched to a gene: 6. The CDR3 has 15 amino acids. Germline V gene sequence: CDR1 MGHDK, CDR2 SYGVNS. The CDR3: CASVPSGRNTGELFF. The CDR3 DNA sequence: TGTGCCAGCGTCCCCAGCGGGAGGAACACCGGGGAGCTGTTTTTT.

The rearrangement joins TRBV27 to TRBJ1-1; D is unresolved. The CDR3 has 14 amino acids. CDR1 and CDR2 (germline): MNHEY, SMNVEV (reference sequence). The V end lost 1 base, the J end lost 3 bases, and 9 bases lay between the germline ends. CDR3 sequence (DNA): TGTGCCAGCAGTTTATACGGGGTAGACACTGAAGCTTTCTTT. As protein: CASSLYGVDTEAFF.

The gene calls are TRBV15 and TRBJ2-1; 11 bases align to TRBD2. With 1 base clipped from V and 4 bases from J, the junction kept 6 bases outside the gene matches. In germline, CDR1 is LNHNV, CDR2 YYDKDF (reference sequence). The CDR3 is 17 amino acids. In nucleotides, the CDR3 is TGTGCCACCAGCAGAGTGAATAGCGGGAGGGGGTACAATGAGCAGTTCTTC. Its protein is CATSRVNSGRGYNEQFF.

The V gene is TRBV19, the J gene TRBJ2-2, with a possible D match to TRBD2 (5 bases). V lost 6 bases to trimming and J lost 4 bases, with 12 bases between them. The CDR3 contains 14 residues. Germline V gene lookup returns CDR1 LNHDA and CDR2 SQIVND (reference sequence). The CDR3, as DNA: TGTGCCAGTAGGGGAGTTCGGAGCACCGGGGAGCTGTTTTTT. It encodes CASRGVRSTGELFF.

V and J are TRBV10-1 and TRBJ2-4; 11 bases agree with TRBD2. The germline CDR1 and CDR2 sequences are WNHNN and SYGVQD (reference sequence). The CDR3 has 17 residues. Trimming removed 0 bases from V and 2 bases from J; junction bases left unmatched: 3. This CDR3 is CASSESGLADTKNIQYF. The CDR3 nucleotides read TGCGCCAGCAGTGAGTCGGGACTAGCGGATACCAAAAACATTCAGTACTTC.

The rearrangement uses TRBV18 and TRBJ1-6; 8 bases match TRBD1. Germline V gene data show CDR1 as KGHSH and CDR2 as LQKENI. Trimming at V came to 3 bases and at J to 8 bases, leaving 6 bases not matched to a gene. The CDR3 runs to 15 residues. The CDR3 loop reads CASSPGQGTDSPLHF. In DNA form, the CDR3 reads TGTGCCAGCTCACCCGGACAGGGTACGGATTCACCCCTCCACTTT.

This chain joins TRBV7-2 and TRBJ1-1; a weak D match, TRBD1 (6 bases). Germline V lookup: CDR1 SGHTA, CDR2 FQGNSA. The CDR3 has 15 residues. V was trimmed by 1 base and J by 1 base, leaving 10 bases between them. The CDR3 sequence: CASSLGVGGNTEAFF. The DNA of the CDR3 is TGTGCCAGCAGCTTAGGGGTAGGGGGGAACACTGAAGCTTTCTTT.

The chain links TRBV7-9 to TRBJ2-7; 8 nucleotides line up with TRBD1. The CDR3 loop spans 15 amino acids. The V and J ends lost 3 bases and 1 base, in that order; junction bases with no gene match: 5. The germline V gene has CDR1 SEHNR and CDR2 FQNEAQ (reference sequence). For the CDR3, the DNA is TGTGCCAGCAGCTTTGGACAGGGAAGGTCCTACGAGCAGTACTTC. Protein sequence: CASSFGQGRSYEQYF.